The 30 T cell receptor beta chains presented below share a single source sample, sequenced in a study of CD8 T cells in ankylosing spondylitis. TCRdb reprocessed the 5' RACE reads via MiXCR and lists one record per CDR3 protein. Of 800,000 to 900,000 distinct CDR3 sequences in the sample, approximately 12% were seen once. Notes on the study in general: It appeared that ankylosing spondylitis blood was characterized by a TCR beta motif of several highly homologous variants.

These receptors lack a known antigen. The sample consisted of blood, either unsorted or a sorted T cell fraction (not recorded which). The receptors stem from a male donor with ankylosing spondylitis.

The rearrangement links TRBV7-8 to TRBJ2-5, with 9 bases fitting TRBD2. This CDR3 region has 16 residues. J was trimmed by 7 bases and V by 3 bases; bases with no gene match: 12. CDR1 is SGHVS and CDR2 is FQNEAQ in the germline V gene. CDR3 region: CASSLGLAQGLGTQYF. As DNA, the CDR3 is TGTGCCAGCAGCTTGGGACTAGCCCAAGGACTGGGGACCCAGTACTTC.

There are many counts of this clonotype. J is TRBJ2-1 and V is TRBV29-1, with D unresolved. The CDR3 contains 13 residues. Germline-derived CDR1 and CDR2 are SQVTM and ANQGSEA. Trimming took off 6 bases at V and 3 bases at J, with 12 bases between the two ends. The CDR3 bases are TGCAGCGTCGGTACCTATTTCTACAATGAGCAGTTCTTC. Translated, it gives CSVGTYFYNEQFF.

This clonotype was counted between two and nine times. CDR3 in DNA: TGTGCCACCAGTGCCTACACCGGCGGCCTGTACGGAATGCAGTATTTT. This sequence encodes CATSAYTGGLYGMQYF. V is TRBV24-1 and J is TRBJ2-3, with no clear D. With 5 bases removed from V and 11 bases from J, the gap between germline ends came to 25 bases. This CDR3 is 16 amino acids long. The germline V gene encodes CDR1 KGHDR and CDR2 SFDVKD.

The J gene is TRBJ2-3, the V gene TRBV12-3 or TRBV12-4; TRBD1 might be the D (6 bases). This CDR3 is 17 amino acids long. V lost 3 bases and J lost 2, with 18 bases in between. CDR3 sequence (DNA): TGTGCCAGCAGTTTCAGGGACGTGGGACACCTCACAGATACGCAGTATTTT. Its protein product is CASSFRDVGHLTDTQYF.

This clonotype showed up many times. V is TRBV25-1 and J is TRBJ2-5; D is unresolved. Germline loops: CDR1 MGHDK, CDR2 SYGVNS. The CDR3 contains 14 residues. V was clipped by 5 bases and J by 0 bases, with 10 bases between them. CDR3 protein: CASSPTAYQETQYF. In DNA form, the CDR3 reads TGTGCCAGCAGTCCTACAGCGTACCAAGAGACCCAGTACTTC.

In its sample, this clonotype was seen a few times. The genes are TRBV20-1 and TRBJ1-4, with a weak D call TRBD1 (5 bases). This CDR3 comprises 14 residues. Trimming stripped 3 bases from V and 2 bases from J, with 10 bases between. CDR1 and CDR2 from the germline V gene are DFQATT and SNEGSKA (reference sequence). CDR3 in amino acids: CSARGWGTNEKLFF. The CDR3 nucleotides are TGCAGTGCTAGGGGATGGGGGACTAATGAAAAACTGTTTTTT.

This clonotype occurred many times. This chain connects TRBV4-3 to TRBJ2-5, with D tentatively TRBD1 or TRBD2 (5 bases each). The CDR3 spans 15 residues. Germline V gene sequence: CDR1 LGHNA, CDR2 YSLEER. V gave up 4 bases and J gave up 5 bases, with 17 bases separating them. CDR3 sequence: CASSLRSGGDETQYF. The CDR3, as DNA: TGCGCCAGCAGCCTTAGATCTGGGGGTGACGAGACCCAGTACTTC.

This clonotype came up many times. The chain is built from TRBV29-1 and TRBJ2-6, with D hard to call. V was pared by 7 bases and J by 0 bases, with 16 bases between. Germline CDR1 SQVTM, CDR2 ANQGSEA. This CDR3 region has 16 residues. In DNA, the CDR3 is TGCAGCGGACGGACGGAGACCTTCTCTGGGGCCAACGTCCTGACTTTC. The encoded protein is CSGRTETFSGANVLTF.

This clonotype was counted at least ten times. DNA of the CDR3: TGCGCCAGCAGCCAAGGGGGCCTCCAGGACCATGGCTACACCTTC. Its translation is CASSQGGLQDHGYTF. The chain couples TRBV4-3 to TRBJ1-2; tentative D call: TRBD1 (5 bases). Germline loops: CDR1 LGHNA, CDR2 YSLEER. The V end lost 1 base, the J end lost 6 bases, and 15 bases lay between the germline ends. The length of the CDR3 is 15 residues.

The sample holds a few counts of this clonotype. This chain uses TRBV5-5 with TRBJ2-4; TRBD1 matches 9 bases. The germline V gene has CDR1 SGHKS and CDR2 YYEKEE (reference sequence). V lost 2 bases and J lost 9; bases outside the gene matches: 9. The CDR3 runs to 15 residues. CDR3 protein: CASSFIGGQGSIQYF. For the CDR3, the DNA is TGTGCCAGCAGCTTTATTGGGGGACAGGGATCCATTCAGTACTTC.

The chain has TRBV20-1 and TRBJ1-5; D is uncertain. Looked up from germline, CDR1 is DFQATT and CDR2 is SNEGSKA (reference sequence). CDR3 size: 13 residues. Trimming took 4 bases from V and 3 from J, leaving 10 bases between them. CDR3 region: CSAKGLLNQPQHF. In DNA form, the CDR3 reads TGCAGTGCTAAAGGGCTGCTCAATCAGCCCCAGCATTTT.

This clonotype was found a few times. This chain connects TRBV2 to TRBJ1-5; tentative D call: TRBD1 (6 bases). Germline V lookup: CDR1 SNHLY, CDR2 FYNNEI. V lost 1 base and J 5 bases, leaving 6 bases between the germline ends. The CDR3 loop spans 13 amino acids. The CDR3 DNA is TGTGCCAGCAGTGAAGGGGGGCATCAGCCCCAGCATTTT. Its protein product is CASSEGGHQPQHF.

This clonotype was observed many times. In DNA form, the CDR3 reads TGTGCCAGCAGTCCCAGGGGGAACACTGAAGCTTTCTTT. Translated: CASSPRGNTEAFF. The V gene is TRBV12-3 or TRBV12-4, the J gene TRBJ1-1, with a weak D call TRBD1 (6 bases). The CDR3 is made up of 13 amino acids. V was pared by 5 bases and J by 1 base, with 8 bases between.

This clonotype showed up many times. V gene TRBV20-1 combines with J gene TRBJ2-5; 13 bases fit TRBD2. With 3 bases clipped from V and 7 bases from J, the junction kept 5 bases outside the gene matches. Germline V gene lookup returns CDR1 DFQATT and CDR2 SNEGSKA (reference sequence). This CDR3 has 14 amino acids. Written as DNA, the CDR3 is TGCAGTGCTAGTTGGACTAGCGGGAGTCGGACCCAGTACTTC. Protein: CSASWTSGSRTQYF.

This rearrangement joins TRBV5-1 to TRBJ2-3; possibly TRBD2 for D (6 bases). The CDR3 covers 15 residues. Germline CDR1 SGHRS, CDR2 YFSETQ. V lost 6 bases, J lost 4 bases, and 18 bases lay in between. CDR3 coding DNA: TGCGCCAGCATCCCTACCGGGGGATCGGCAGATACGCAGTATTTT. Amino acids: CASIPTGGSADTQYF.

This clonotype was detected many times. The rearrangement joins TRBV20-1 to TRBJ1-5; 10 nucleotides line up with TRBD1. Germline V lookup: CDR1 DFQATT, CDR2 SNEGSKA (reference sequence). This CDR3 contains 12 residues. Germline trimming cut 5 bases from V and 6 bases from J; bases unmatched to any gene: 1. The CDR3 DNA reads TGCAGTGCTCGGACAGGGGGTCAGCCCCAGCATTTT. It specifies CSARTGGQPQHF.

This clonotype has a count of ten or more. The chain joins TRBV29-1 to TRBJ2-7, with D possibly being TRBD1 (6 bases). Germline lookup yields CDR1 SQVTM and CDR2 ANQGSEA. V dropped 6 bases and J dropped 1 base, with 19 bases sitting between them. This CDR3 comprises 15 residues. CDR3 amino acids: CSVLGQPQNSYEQYF. The CDR3 coding sequence is TGCAGCGTACTCGGACAGCCCCAGAATTCCTACGAGCAGTACTTC.

This clonotype was picked up a small number of times. The V and J genes are TRBV20-1 and TRBJ2-5; D perhaps matches TRBD1 (5 bases). V lost 6 bases, J lost 4 bases, and 9 bases lay in between. CDR1 is DFQATT, CDR2 SNEGSKA, per germline (reference sequence). The CDR3 loop spans 11 amino acids. The CDR3 DNA reads TGCAGTGCCAGGGCTTCAGAGACCCAGTACTTC. It encodes CSARASETQYF.

A note on this clonotype: A single base separates this from a much larger clone, so it may be a read error. The V call is TRBV20-1, the J call TRBJ2-7; TRBD2 matches 7 bases. V shed 2 bases and J 0 bases; nucleotides not matched to a gene: 4. The CDR3 totals 14 residues. Germline CDR1 is DFQATT and CDR2 is SNEGSKA (reference sequence). The CDR3: CSARRAGSSYEQYF. For the CDR3, the DNA is TGCAGTGCTAGACGAGCGGGGAGCTCCTACGAGCAGTACTTC.

This rearrangement joins TRBV12-3 or TRBV12-4 to TRBJ2-1; D may be TRBD2 (6 bases). The ends were cut back, 6 bases at V and 3 bases at J, with 15 bases in the middle. The CDR3 totals 15 residues. The CDR3 nucleotides are TGTGCCAGCAGGCCCGGGGGTAGCGTCTACAATGAGCAGTTCTTC. Amino acids: CASRPGGSVYNEQFF.

This clonotype appeared many times. This rearrangement joins TRBV29-1 to TRBJ1-5; perhaps TRBD1 as D (5 bases). The CDR3 contains 13 residues. The germline gives CDR1 SQVTM, CDR2 ANQGSEA. Trimming took off 4 bases at V and 6 bases at J, with 13 bases between the two ends. The CDR3 DNA sequence: TGCAGCGTTGCTGGGGGGTGGGGTCAGCCCCAGCATTTT. Amino acid sequence: CSVAGGWGQPQHF.

This clonotype was seen a handful of times. This chain joins TRBV28 and TRBJ2-7; 7 positions match TRBD1. Losses at the gene ends were 4 bases for V and 6 bases for J; bases not matched to a gene: 6. Looked up from germline, CDR1 is MDHEN and CDR2 is SYDVKM. CDR3 length equals 13 residues. CDR3 sequence reads: CASSSGQSGEQYF. CDR3 DNA sequence: TGTGCCAGCAGTTCGGGACAGTCGGGCGAGCAGTACTTC.

This clonotype showed up just a few times. The gene calls are TRBV4-2 and TRBJ2-5; tentative D call: TRBD2 (5 bases). This CDR3 spans 14 amino acids. Germline CDR1 LGHNA, CDR2 YNFKEQ. V was pared by 1 base and J by 5 bases, with 11 bases between. The CDR3 here is CASSQVLVEETQYF. CDR3 coding DNA: TGTGCCAGCAGCCAAGTACTAGTGGAGGAGACCCAGTACTTC.

This clonotype was observed many times. V usage is TRBV20-1 and J usage is TRBJ2-5; no firm D call. Trimming cost V 5 bases and J 1 base, with 5 bases left between them. The CDR3 runs to 11 residues. Germline CDR1 is DFQATT and CDR2 is SNEGSKA (reference sequence). CDR3 sequence: CSAAFQETQYF. The CDR3 nucleotides are TGCAGTGCTGCCTTCCAAGAGACCCAGTACTTC.

V is TRBV12-3 or TRBV12-4 and J is TRBJ2-3; D possibly matches TRBD1 or TRBD2 (5 bases each). The CDR3 length is 16 residues. Trimming pared 2 bases from V and 6 bases from J, leaving 18 bases between. This CDR3 reads CASSLQVRGFRDTQYF. The CDR3 DNA reads TGTGCCAGCAGTTTACAAGTACGGGGCTTTCGGGATACGCAGTATTTT.

The chain combines TRBV20-1 with TRBJ2-7; 8 bases match TRBD1. Trimming took 3 bases from V and 6 from J; bases not matched to a gene: 10. Germline loops: CDR1 DFQATT, CDR2 SNEGSKA (reference sequence). The CDR3 sequence is 14 residues long. The DNA for the CDR3 is TGCAGTGCTAGTCTATACAGGGGGAGGTCCGAGCAGTACTTC. It is translated as CSASLYRGRSEQYF.

This clonotype appeared many times. V gene TRBV10-3 combines with J gene TRBJ2-7; TRBD2 agrees at 7 bases. J lost 5 bases, V lost 8 bases, and 6 bases had no gene match. Germline V gene data show CDR1 as ENHRY and CDR2 as SYGVKD. This CDR3 region has 12 residues. The CDR3 is CAIGRESDEQYF. The CDR3 DNA reads as TGTGCCATCGGGCGGGAGAGCGACGAGCAGTACTTC.

This clonotype came up a few times. The rearrangement uses TRBV6-2 or TRBV6-3 and TRBJ1-1; 7 bases are a match to TRBD1. CDR1 MNHEY and CDR2 SVGEGT come from the germline V gene. The CDR3 extends over 14 amino acids. With 4 bases clipped from V and 1 base from J, the junction kept 3 bases outside the gene matches. The CDR3 sequence is CASSSRGENTEAFF. The DNA of the CDR3 is TGTGCCAGCAGTTCCAGGGGGGAGAACACTGAAGCTTTCTTT.

This clonotype came up a few times. This chain links TRBV6-5 with TRBJ2-2, with D maybe TRBD2 (6 bases). Germline loops: CDR1 MNHEY, CDR2 SVGAGI. V lost 1 base, J lost 5 bases, and 11 bases lay in between. The CDR3 extends over 15 amino acids. The CDR3 reads CASSYFGSGTGELFF. For the CDR3, the DNA is TGTGCCAGCAGTTACTTCGGCAGCGGGACCGGGGAGCTGTTTTTT.

This clonotype was counted only a few times. V gene TRBV20-1 combines with J gene TRBJ2-3; D gene unclear. The CDR3 sequence is 15 residues long. The germline CDR1 and CDR2 sequences are DFQATT and SNEGSKA (reference sequence). Trimming pared 3 bases from V and 0 bases from J, leaving 13 bases between. The CDR3 DNA follows: TGCAGTGCTAGCCCCCCCCGCCTTAGCACAGATACGCAGTATTTT. Its translation is CSASPPRLSTDTQYF.